The 9 T cell receptor beta chains listed next were all sequenced from one sample in a study of T cell repertoires in cytomegalovirus infection. One entry per CDR3 protein, called by TCRdb with MiXCR from the reads. This sample yields about 740,000 distinct CDR3 sequences, of which 35% are seen a single time; 2.5% to 3.5% belongs to the top ten. Sequenced sample: PBMCs. These receptors all stem from a human donor in good health (CMV status not recorded). Some clones in this sample may be carry-over from other donors' samples.

A note on this clonotype: One junction end disagrees with the germline gene, perhaps due to a read error. V usage is TRBV28 and J usage is TRBJ1-5; D is undetermined. Germline V lookup: CDR1 MDHEN, CDR2 SYDVKM. The CDR3 is 16 amino acids. The CDR3 protein is CASRLPSRRSNQPQHF. In DNA, the CDR3 is TGTGCCAGCCGTTTACCCTCAAGGCGGAGCAATCAGCCCCAGCATTTT. Supplemented by reference TRBV28 and TRBJ1-5, the full variable domain reads DVKVTQSSRYLVKRTGEKVFLECVQDMDHENMFWYRQDPGLGLRLIYFSYDVKMKEKGDIPEGYSVSREKKERFSLILESASTNQTSMYLCASRLPSRRSNQPQHFGDGTRLSIL.

This clonotype occurred a few times. V gene TRBV6-1 combines with J gene TRBJ2-7; perhaps TRBD2 as D (5 bases). V lost 6 bases, J lost 3 bases, and 9 bases lay in between. Per germline, CDR1 MNHNS and CDR2 SASEGT. The CDR3 loop spans 12 amino acids. The CDR3 DNA is TGTGCCAGCAGAAAACTAGGCTACGAGCAGTACTTC. Its protein is CASRKLGYEQYF.

This chain connects TRBV7-9 to TRBJ2-1, with D maybe TRBD2 (5 bases). V lost 3 bases and J lost 2, with 11 bases in between. This CDR3 comprises 15 residues. CDR1 SEHNR and CDR2 FQNEAQ come from the germline V gene (reference sequence). CDR3 in DNA: TGTGCCAGCAGCTTCGCGAGCGGACCCTACAATGAGCAGTTCTTC. Translated, it gives CASSFASGPYNEQFF.

The gene calls are TRBV12-3 or TRBV12-4 and TRBJ1-5; D is undetermined. The CDR3 has 13 residues. V lost 4 bases to trimming and J lost 6 bases, with 10 bases between them. CDR3: CASSSVWGQPQHF. The CDR3 region has the DNA TGTGCCAGCAGTTCAGTTTGGGGTCAGCCCCAGCATTTT.

The gene calls are TRBV6-5 and TRBJ2-7, with 12 bases fitting TRBD2. Germline CDR1 MNHEY, CDR2 SVGAGI. CDR3 length: 16 amino acids. Trimming at V came to 4 bases and at J to 2 bases, leaving 6 bases not matched to a gene. CDR3 loop: CASSSSGLAGPYEQYF. CDR3 in DNA: TGTGCCAGCAGTTCGTCCGGACTAGCGGGACCCTACGAGCAGTACTTC.

In its sample, this clonotype was seen many times. This sequence joins TRBV7-2 and TRBJ1-4; TRBD1 is a possible D gene (6 bases). V lost 5 bases and J 4 bases, leaving 20 bases between the germline ends. The CDR3 totals 17 residues. Germline V gene sequence: CDR1 SGHTA, CDR2 FQGNSA. The CDR3 protein is CASSPGQSLIHNEKLFF. The CDR3 coding sequence is TGTGCCAGCAGCCCCGGACAGTCCCTAATACATAATGAAAAACTGTTTTTT. The entire variable domain, with the rest obtained from reference TRBV7-2 and TRBJ1-4, is as follows: GAGVSQSPSNKVTEKGKDVELRCDPISGHTALYWYRQSLGQGLEFLIYFQGNSAPDKSGLPSDRFSAERTGGSVSTLTIQRTQQEDSAVYLCASSPGQSLIHNEKLFFGSGTQLSVL.

This clonotype was recorded a few times. V usage is TRBV7-6 and J usage is TRBJ2-7; D may be TRBD1 (6 bases). The germline CDR1 and CDR2 sequences are SGHVS and FNYEAQ. The CDR3 length is 16 residues. The V and J ends lost 4 bases and 4 bases respectively, with 20 bases between them. The CDR3 sequence: CASSSTAWDTAYEQYF. In DNA, the CDR3 is TGTGCCAGCAGCTCTACAGCCTGGGACACTGCTTACGAGCAGTACTTC.

This sequence joins TRBV19 and TRBJ1-2, with D tentatively TRBD1 (6 bases). The germline V gene encodes CDR1 LNHDA and CDR2 SQIVND (reference sequence). V dropped 6 bases and J dropped 6 bases, with 17 bases sitting between them. This CDR3 is built from 14 residues. The CDR3 DNA sequence: TGTGCCAGTAGGAACTACACAGGGCTTGATGGCTACACCTTC. Translated, it gives CASRNYTGLDGYTF.

In regard to this clonotype: This could be a read error, since a much larger clone is one nucleotide away. The rearrangement links TRBV7-8 to TRBJ2-1; D is possibly TRBD2 (6 bases). CDR1 and CDR2 (germline): SGHVS, FQNEAQ. The CDR3 contains 15 residues. Deletions cut 4 bases from V and 2 bases from J, with 12 bases between. CDR3 sequence (DNA): TGTGCCAGCAGCTCCGTACTAGCCCCCTACAATGAGCAGTTCTTC. It yields the protein CASSSVLAPYNEQFF.